This TCR beta chain was captured by sequencing in a study of T cell changes during pregnancy in multiple sclerosis. This table comes from immunoSEQ multiplex PCR, and its TCRdb copy is limited to in-frame clones, with some not included. The sample consists of 85,000 to 130,000 clones, roughly 92% of them appearing once. V lost 9 bases and J lost 2; bases outside the gene matches: 8. CDR1 MNHEY and CDR2 SMNVEV come from the germline V gene (reference sequence). The CDR3 covers 14 residues. This chain joins TRBV27 and TRBJ2-7, with 9 bases that match TRBD2. Sequenced here: peripheral blood, sampled in the second trimester of pregnancy. The TCR was taken from a female donor with multiple sclerosis, enrolled in a pregnancy study. The CDR3 nucleotides read TGTGCCAGTGCCCCCGGCGGGAGGGCCTACGAGCAGTACTTC. It codes for CASAPGGRAYEQYF.